What follows are 21 T cell receptor beta chains derived from one specimen sequenced in a study of OX40 agonist ivuxolimab in advanced cancers. Sequencing used immunoSEQ multiplex PCR; TCRdb keeps in-frame clones, though not all of them. This sample has tens of thousands of clones, with 82% found just once. The source material was CD4+ or CD8+ T cells sorted from blood, sampled in a trial of the OX40 agonist ivuxolimab. These receptors were obtained from an adult with an advanced solid tumor such as melanoma, head and neck, liver or kidney cancer.

This sequence joins TRBV6-5 and TRBJ1-4, with D unresolved. Germline CDR1 MNHEY, CDR2 SVGAGI. V dropped 0 bases and J dropped 11 bases, with 13 bases sitting between them. The CDR3 has 14 amino acids. The CDR3 nucleotides are TGTGCCAGCAGTTACTCCCCGGTATCCGTTAAACTGTTTTTT. It translates to CASSYSPVSVKLFF.

The genes are TRBV28 and TRBJ2-7, with D uncertain. The V end lost 2 bases, the J end lost 2 bases, and 16 bases lay between the germline ends. The CDR3 is made up of 16 amino acids. Germline CDR1 is MDHEN and CDR2 is SYDVKM. The CDR3 sequence: CASSLGQRPTPYEQYF. The CDR3 nucleotides are TGTGCCAGCAGTTTAGGCCAGAGGCCCACTCCCTACGAGCAGTACTTC.

This clone was detected only a few times. The chain combines TRBV9 with TRBJ2-1; TRBD1 might be the D (6 bases). Germline values: CDR1 SGDLS, CDR2 YYNGEE. The ends were cut back, 5 bases at V and 3 bases at J, with 18 bases in the middle. The CDR3 has 16 residues. CDR3 in DNA: TGTGCCAGCAGTGACCACAGGGCTACGGACTACAATGAGCAGTTCTTC. This encodes CASSDHRATDYNEQFF. Filled out from reference TRBV9 and TRBJ2-1, the complete variable domain reads DSGVTQTPKHLITATGQRVTLRCSPRSGDLSVYWYQQSLDQGLQFLIQYYNGEERAKGNILERFSAQQFPDLHSELNLSSLELGDSALYFCASSDHRATDYNEQFFGPGTRLTVL.

The chain has TRBV6-6 and TRBJ1-2, with D possibly TRBD1 on 6 matching bases. Germline CDR1 is MNHNY and CDR2 is SVGAGI (reference sequence). The CDR3 runs to 14 residues. V was clipped by 5 bases and J by 4 bases, with 14 bases between them. CDR3 nucleotide sequence: TGTGCCAGCAGTACGCAGGGGAACAGCTATGGCTACACCTTC. Protein product: CASSTQGNSYGYTF.

The genes are TRBV18 and TRBJ1-5; no firm D call. Germline loops: CDR1 KGHSH, CDR2 LQKENI. V was clipped by 2 bases and J by 11 bases, with 10 bases between them. The CDR3 is 12 amino acids. The CDR3 DNA sequence: TGTGCCAGCTCACCATCAGATGGGGCCCAGCATTTT. This encodes CASSPSDGAQHF.

The rearrangement uses TRBV6-6 and TRBJ2-1; D is possibly TRBD2 (5 bases). The germline V gene encodes CDR1 MNHNY and CDR2 SVGAGI (reference sequence). The CDR3 totals 15 residues. Trimming removed 5 bases at V and 6 bases at J, with 17 bases between. The CDR3 DNA reads TGTGCCAGCAGTCCTCTAGCACTTCTCGGCAATGAGCAGTTCTTC. This translates into CASSPLALLGNEQFF.

The V call is TRBV10-3, the J call TRBJ2-1, with D tentatively TRBD1 or TRBD2 (6 bases each). Between the trimmed V and J ends, which lost 2 bases and 8 bases, there was a span of 10 bases. CDR1 is ENHRY and CDR2 is SYGVKD in the germline V gene. The CDR3 runs to 13 residues. This chain's CDR3 is CAISEGGQDEQFF. CDR3 coding DNA: TGTGCCATCAGTGAGGGGGGGCAGGATGAGCAGTTCTTC.

The chain is built from TRBV4-1 and TRBJ1-5, with D unclear. Between the trimmed V and J ends, which lost 0 bases and 0 bases, there was a span of 6 bases. Germline-derived CDR1 and CDR2 are MGHRA and YSYEKL. The CDR3 covers 15 residues. DNA for the CDR3: TGCGCCAGCAGCCAAGAGGGATATAGCAATCAGCCCCAGCATTTT. It translates to CASSQEGYSNQPQHF.

V gene TRBV7-2 combines with J gene TRBJ1-5, with D tentatively TRBD1 (6 bases). The CDR3 has 15 amino acids. V lost 3 bases and J lost 2, with 11 bases in between. Germline assignment: CDR1 SGHTA and CDR2 FQGNSA. The CDR3 is CASSLAGVGNQPQHF. CDR3 sequence (DNA): TGTGCCAGCAGCTTGGCAGGGGTGGGCAATCAGCCCCAGCATTTT. The variable domain in full, with the rest retrieved from reference TRBV7-2 and TRBJ1-5, is GAGVSQSPSNKVTEKGKDVELRCDPISGHTALYWYRQSLGQGLEFLIYFQGNSAPDKSGLPSDRFSAERTGGSVSTLTIQRTQQEDSAVYLCASSLAGVGNQPQHFGDGTRLSIL.

This sequence joins TRBV7-2 and TRBJ2-7, with 7 positions matching TRBD1. Germline CDR1 SGHTA, CDR2 FQGNSA. This CDR3 spans 15 amino acids. The ends lost 5 bases at V and 0 bases at J; junction bases unmatched: 7. Here the CDR3 DNA reads TGTGCCAGCAGCAGACTACAGGGGATCTCCTACGAGCAGTACTTC. Translated, it gives CASSRLQGISYEQYF.

The CDR3 region has the DNA TGTGCCAGCAGCTTTCGTCTAGCGGCTCACTACGAGCAGTACGTC. This codes for CASSFRLAAHYEQYV. The V and J genes are TRBV5-5 and TRBJ2-7, with 7 bases that match TRBD2. V lost 2 bases to trimming and J lost 3 bases; unmatched junction nucleotides: 8. Germline CDR1 SGHKS, CDR2 YYEKEE (reference sequence). The CDR3 has 15 amino acids.

This clone appeared once. This chain connects TRBV7-3 to TRBJ2-3; the D gene could be TRBD1 or TRBD2 (7 bases each). V lost 0 bases and J 1 base, leaving 23 bases between the germline ends. The germline V gene has CDR1 SGHTA and CDR2 FQGTGA. This CDR3 has 20 residues. Here the CDR3 reads CASSLTPGGGGSLGTDTQYF. Written as DNA, the CDR3 is TGTGCCAGCAGCTTAACTCCCGGAGGGGGCGGGAGTTTAGGCACAGATACGCAGTATTTT.

This clone was picked up a small number of times. The V and J genes are TRBV29-1 and TRBJ2-1, with D possibly matching TRBD2 (6 bases). V was cut by 5 bases and J by 5 bases, with 10 bases left in between. The CDR3 consists of 12 residues. In germline, CDR1 is SQVTM, CDR2 ANQGSEA. This CDR3 reads CSVRRGHNEQFF. The CDR3 DNA follows: TGCAGCGTTCGGCGGGGACACAATGAGCAGTTCTTC.

The chain couples TRBV2 to TRBJ2-1; 13 bases match TRBD2. Germline loops: CDR1 SNHLY, CDR2 FYNNEI. V lost 6 bases, J lost 4 bases, and 6 bases stayed unmatched. The CDR3 length is 16 residues. DNA of the CDR3: TGTGCCAGCAGCATGACTAGCGGGAGGTGGTACAATGAGCAGTTCTTC. This sequence encodes CASSMTSGRWYNEQFF.

V is TRBV27 and J is TRBJ1-2, with no clear D. CDR1 and CDR2 from the germline V gene are MNHEY and SMNVEV (reference sequence). This CDR3 has 13 amino acids. V dropped 9 bases and J dropped 0 bases, with 11 bases sitting between them. In nucleotides, the CDR3 is TGTGCCAGTGGCAGGAACTCTAACTATGGCTACACCTTC. Translation: CASGRNSNYGYTF.

The chain is built from TRBV28 and TRBJ1-5, with TRBD1 matching 8 bases. This CDR3 has 15 residues. Trimming cost V 5 bases and J 6 bases; bases outside gene matches: 9. CDR1 is MDHEN and CDR2 is SYDVKM in the germline V gene. DNA for the CDR3: TGTGCCAGCAGTACCGGACAGGGCTTCATTCAGCCCCAGCATTTT. Amino acid sequence: CASSTGQGFIQPQHF.

CDR3 residues: CASSPNGGTNTGELFF. The CDR3 nucleotides are TGTGCCAGCTCACCTAATGGGGGCACGAACACCGGGGAGCTGTTTTTT. The chain links TRBV18 to TRBJ2-2; possible D gene TRBD1, 6 bases. The CDR3 consists of 16 residues. Trimming cost V 3 bases and J 0 bases, with 11 bases left between them. CDR1 and CDR2 from the germline V gene are KGHSH and LQKENI.

In its sample, this clone was seen once. This rearrangement joins TRBV10-3 to TRBJ1-4, with D possibly being TRBD1 (6 bases). Per germline, CDR1 ENHRY and CDR2 SYGVKD. This CDR3 has 14 residues. Deletions cut 2 bases from V and 3 bases from J, with 7 bases between. The CDR3 loop reads CAISEAGANEKLFF. In DNA form, the CDR3 reads TGTGCCATCAGTGAGGCAGGGGCTAATGAAAAACTGTTTTTT.

V usage is TRBV7-2 and J usage is TRBJ2-1, with 10 bases identical to TRBD2. CDR3 size: 16 residues. V was pared by 5 bases and J by 4 bases, with 8 bases of the junction left unmatched. The germline gives CDR1 SGHTA, CDR2 FQGNSA. CDR3 region: CASSTAGTSAYNEQFF. The CDR3 nucleotides read TGTGCCAGCAGCACAGCCGGGACTAGCGCATACAATGAGCAGTTCTTC.

The CDR3 nucleotides are TGTGCCAGCAGCGGGGGACTACACACCGGGGAGCTGTTTTTT. Amino acids: CASSGGLHTGELFF. The V gene is TRBV5-6, the J gene TRBJ2-2; the match to TRBD2 covers 7 bases. V lost 4 bases and J lost 3; bases outside the gene matches: 3. Germline CDR1 SGHDT, CDR2 YYEEEE. The CDR3 has 14 amino acids. The variable domain in full, with the rest retrieved from reference TRBV5-6 and TRBJ2-2, is DAGVTQSPTHLIKTRGQQVTLRCSPKSGHDTVSWYQQALGQGPQFIFQYYEEEERQRGNFPDRFSGHQFPNYSSELNVNALLLGDSALYLCASSGGLHTGELFFGEGSRLTVL.

This sequence joins TRBV25-1 and TRBJ2-1; TRBD2 might be the D (7 bases). The CDR3 is 16 amino acids. Germline V gene sequence: CDR1 MGHDK, CDR2 SYGVNS. With 6 bases removed from V and 0 bases from J, the gap between germline ends came to 15 bases. The CDR3 DNA sequence: TGTGCCAGCAGCCCCCGGGGGGCCCGCTCCTACAATGAGCAGTTCTTC. As protein: CASSPRGARSYNEQFF.